Below are 5 T cell receptor beta chains sequenced from a single sample in a study of T-cell reconstitution after alpha-beta-depleted transplantation in children (dated by TCRdb to the mid-2010s). Libraries were constructed by PCR. Sequencing used an Illumina HiSeq 2500. Molecular barcoding was employed in the preparation of TCR libraries, with unique molecular identifiers being used to normalize TCRbeta repertoire quantification. TCRdb reworked the public reads: Q25 trimming with fastp, MiXCR clone assembly, productive beta chains retained. Each record represents a unique CDR3 protein, reported with the most common genes and DNA among its rows. The sample data list about 240,000 distinct CDR3 sequences, and more than 10% of these were observed just once. Jointly, the top ten make up about 2.6% of the sample. This material consisted of PBMCs from the stem cell graft donor, taken from the stem cell graft. The source of these receptors is a human donor who donated a stem cell graft to a child with acute lymphoblastic leukemia.

This clonotype was counted ten times or more. V and J are TRBV6-1 and TRBJ2-7; weak D call: TRBD1 (6 bases). The CDR3 totals 13 residues. Germline CDR1 is MNHNS and CDR2 is SASEGT. V was cut by 6 bases and J by 5 bases, with 14 bases left in between. CDR3 sequence: CASRSGRGDEQYF. The CDR3 DNA sequence: TGTGCCAGCAGAAGCGGCAGGGGCGACGAGCAGTACTTC.

This clonotype was recorded at least ten times. V and J are TRBV7-2 and TRBJ2-2, with a weak D call TRBD2 (5 bases). The CDR3 sequence is 15 residues long. Germline V gives CDR1 SGHTA, CDR2 FQGNSA. The ends were cut back, 0 bases at V and 5 bases at J, with 10 bases in the middle. CDR3 loop: CASSLAGRETGELFF. In nucleotides, the CDR3 is TGTGCCAGCAGCTTAGCTGGTAGGGAGACCGGGGAGCTGTTTTTT.

The chain joins TRBV18 to TRBJ2-6, with D possibly being TRBD1 (5 bases). Trimming took off 3 bases at V and 4 bases at J, with 10 bases between the two ends. From germline, CDR1 is KGHSH and CDR2 LQKENI. The CDR3 covers 15 residues. Here the CDR3 DNA reads TGTGCCAGCTCACCTCCAGGGCGCGGGGCCAACGTCCTGACTTTC. It is translated as CASSPPGRGANVLTF.

The sample holds many counts of this clonotype. The chain uses TRBV9 and TRBJ1-2; 9 nucleotides agree with TRBD1. Trimming took 3 bases from V and 0 from J; bases not matched to a gene: 9. Germline CDR1 and CDR2: SGDLS and YYNGEE. The CDR3 covers 17 residues. The CDR3 loop reads CASSAPTGGESNYGYTF. CDR3 sequence (DNA): TGTGCCAGCAGCGCCCCGACAGGGGGAGAATCTAACTATGGCTACACCTTC.

This clonotype showed up many times. The V and J genes are TRBV6-4 and TRBJ2-3; TRBD2 matches at 8 bases. The CDR3 runs to 15 residues. Germline CDR1 and CDR2: MRHNA and SNTAGT. After removal of 4 bases from V and 3 bases from J, the junction contained 6 bases not matched to a gene. The DNA for the CDR3 is TGTGCCAGCAGTGTTCTCGGACTAGCAACAGATACGCAGTATTTT. It specifies CASSVLGLATDTQYF.